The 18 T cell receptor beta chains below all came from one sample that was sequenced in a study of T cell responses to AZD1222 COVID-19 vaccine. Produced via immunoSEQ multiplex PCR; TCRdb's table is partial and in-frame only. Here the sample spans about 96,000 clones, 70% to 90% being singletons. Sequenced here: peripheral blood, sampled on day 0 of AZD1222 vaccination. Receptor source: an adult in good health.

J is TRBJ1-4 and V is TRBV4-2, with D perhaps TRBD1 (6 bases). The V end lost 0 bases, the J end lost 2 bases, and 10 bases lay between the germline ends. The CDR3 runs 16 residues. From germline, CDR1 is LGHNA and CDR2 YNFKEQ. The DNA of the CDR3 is TGTGCCAGCAGCCAAGATAGAGGGGGGACTAATGAAAAACTGTTTTTT. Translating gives CASSQDRGGTNEKLFF.

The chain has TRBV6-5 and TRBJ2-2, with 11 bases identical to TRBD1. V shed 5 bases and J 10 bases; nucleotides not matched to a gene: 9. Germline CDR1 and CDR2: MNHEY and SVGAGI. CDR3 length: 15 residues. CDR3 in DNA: TGTGCCAGCAGTCCAGGGACAGGGGGTCCGTCGGAGCTGTTTTTT. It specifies CASSPGTGGPSELFF.

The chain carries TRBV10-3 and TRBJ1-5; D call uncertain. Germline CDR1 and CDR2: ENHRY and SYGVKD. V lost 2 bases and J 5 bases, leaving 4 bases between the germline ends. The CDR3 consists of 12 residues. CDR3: CAISEGDQPQHF. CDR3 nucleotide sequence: TGTGCCATCAGTGAGGGTGATCAGCCCCAGCATTTT.

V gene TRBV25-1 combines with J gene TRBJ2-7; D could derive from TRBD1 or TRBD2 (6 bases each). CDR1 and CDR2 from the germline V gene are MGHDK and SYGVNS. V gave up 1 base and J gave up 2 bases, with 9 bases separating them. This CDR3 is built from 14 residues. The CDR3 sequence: CASSESGGPYEQYF. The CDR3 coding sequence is TGTGCCAGCAGTGAATCTGGGGGGCCCTACGAGCAGTACTTC.

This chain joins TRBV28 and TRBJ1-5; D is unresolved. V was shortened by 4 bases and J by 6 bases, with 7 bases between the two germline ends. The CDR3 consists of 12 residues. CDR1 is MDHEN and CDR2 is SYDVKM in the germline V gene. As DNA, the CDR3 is TGTGCCAGCAGTTCACAGCCTCAGCCCCAGCATTTT. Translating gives CASSSQPQPQHF.

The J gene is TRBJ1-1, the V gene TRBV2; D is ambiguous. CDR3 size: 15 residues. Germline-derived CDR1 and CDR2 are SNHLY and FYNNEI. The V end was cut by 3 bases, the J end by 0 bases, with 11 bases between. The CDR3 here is CASSEYQLMNTEAFF. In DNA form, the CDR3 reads TGTGCCAGCAGTGAGTATCAGCTCATGAACACTGAAGCTTTCTTT.

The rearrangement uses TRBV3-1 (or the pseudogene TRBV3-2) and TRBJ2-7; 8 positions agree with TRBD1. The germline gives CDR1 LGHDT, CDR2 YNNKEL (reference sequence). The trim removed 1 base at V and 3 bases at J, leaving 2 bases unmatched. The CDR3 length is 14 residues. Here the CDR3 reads CASSQAGQGYEQYF. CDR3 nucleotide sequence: TGTGCCAGCAGCCAAGCCGGACAGGGCTACGAGCAGTACTTC.

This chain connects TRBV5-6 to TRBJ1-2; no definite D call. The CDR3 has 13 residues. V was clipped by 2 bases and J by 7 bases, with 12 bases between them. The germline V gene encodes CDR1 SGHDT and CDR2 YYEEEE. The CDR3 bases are TGTGCCAGCAGCTTCGCTCAAGTGGGTGGCTACACCTTC. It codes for CASSFAQVGGYTF. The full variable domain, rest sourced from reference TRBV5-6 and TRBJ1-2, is DAGVTQSPTHLIKTRGQQVTLRCSPKSGHDTVSWYQQALGQGPQFIFQYYEEEERQRGNFPDRFSGHQFPNYSSELNVNALLLGDSALYLCASSFAQVGGYTFGSGTRLTVV.

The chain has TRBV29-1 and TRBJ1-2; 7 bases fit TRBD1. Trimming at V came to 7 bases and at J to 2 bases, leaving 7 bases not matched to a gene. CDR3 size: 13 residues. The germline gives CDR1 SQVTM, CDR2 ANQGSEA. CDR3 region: CSARTGGNYGYTF. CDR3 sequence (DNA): TGCAGCGCAAGGACAGGTGGCAACTATGGCTACACCTTC.

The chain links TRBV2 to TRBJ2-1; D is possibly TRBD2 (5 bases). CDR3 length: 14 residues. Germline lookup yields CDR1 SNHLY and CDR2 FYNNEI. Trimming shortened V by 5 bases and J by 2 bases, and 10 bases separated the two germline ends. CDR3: CASSRTGAYNEQFF. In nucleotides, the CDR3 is TGTGCCAGCAGTAGGACTGGGGCCTACAATGAGCAGTTCTTC. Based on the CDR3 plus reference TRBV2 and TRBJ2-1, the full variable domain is EPEVTQTPSHQVTQMGQEVILRCVPISNHLYFYWYRQILGQKVEFLVSFYNNEISEKSEIFDDQFSVERPDGSNFTLKIRSTKLEDSAMYFCASSRTGAYNEQFFGPGTRLTVL.

The CDR3 DNA sequence: TGTGCCAGCAGTTTATCGCCATGGACTAGCGGGGGGGTCTACGAGCAGTACTTC. Protein: CASSLSPWTSGGVYEQYF. The V gene is TRBV27, the J gene TRBJ2-7, with 15 bases that match TRBD2. V lost 0 bases and J lost 3; bases outside the gene matches: 6. In germline, CDR1 is MNHEY, CDR2 SMNVEV (reference sequence). CDR3 length: 18 residues.

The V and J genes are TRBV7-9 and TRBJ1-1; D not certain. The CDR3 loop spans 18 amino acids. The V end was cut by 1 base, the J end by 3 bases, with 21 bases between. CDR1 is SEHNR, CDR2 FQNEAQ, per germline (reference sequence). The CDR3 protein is CASSLVFLREGLDTEAFF. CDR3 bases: TGTGCCAGCAGCTTAGTTTTTTTGCGAGAGGGATTAGACACTGAAGCTTTCTTT.

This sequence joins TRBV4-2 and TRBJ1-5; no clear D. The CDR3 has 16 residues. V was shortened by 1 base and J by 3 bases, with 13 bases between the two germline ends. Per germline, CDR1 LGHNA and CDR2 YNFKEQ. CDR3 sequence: CASSQVQPGNNQPQHF. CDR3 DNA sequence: TGTGCCAGCAGCCAAGTTCAGCCGGGGAACAATCAGCCCCAGCATTTT.

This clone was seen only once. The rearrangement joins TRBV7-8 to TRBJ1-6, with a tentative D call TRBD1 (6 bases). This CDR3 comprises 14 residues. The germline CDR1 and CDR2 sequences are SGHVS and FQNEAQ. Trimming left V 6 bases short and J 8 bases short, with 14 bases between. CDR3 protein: CASRLGGVDSPLHF. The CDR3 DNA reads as TGTGCCAGCAGACTAGGGGGGGTAGATTCACCCCTCCACTTT.

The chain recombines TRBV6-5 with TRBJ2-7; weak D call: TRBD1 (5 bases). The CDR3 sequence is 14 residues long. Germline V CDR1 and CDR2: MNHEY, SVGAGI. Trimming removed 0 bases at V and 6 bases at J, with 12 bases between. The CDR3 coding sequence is TGTGCCAGCAGTTACTCTGCAGGGATAGGCGAGCAGTACTTC. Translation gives CASSYSAGIGEQYF.

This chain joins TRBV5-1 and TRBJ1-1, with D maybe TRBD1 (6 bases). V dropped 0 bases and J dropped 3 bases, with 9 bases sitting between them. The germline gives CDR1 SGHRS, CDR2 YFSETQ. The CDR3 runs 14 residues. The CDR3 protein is CASSLEGGHTEAFF. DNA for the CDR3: TGCGCCAGCAGCTTGGAAGGGGGGCACACTGAAGCTTTCTTT.

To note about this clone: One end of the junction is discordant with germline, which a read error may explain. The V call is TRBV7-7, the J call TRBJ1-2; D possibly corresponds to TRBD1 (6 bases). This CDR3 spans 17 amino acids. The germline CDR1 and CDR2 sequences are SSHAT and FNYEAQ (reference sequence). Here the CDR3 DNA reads TGTGCTAGCAGCTTAGTTACTGGGCCAGGGGCGAACTATGGCTACACCTTC. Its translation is CASSLVTGPGANYGYTF.

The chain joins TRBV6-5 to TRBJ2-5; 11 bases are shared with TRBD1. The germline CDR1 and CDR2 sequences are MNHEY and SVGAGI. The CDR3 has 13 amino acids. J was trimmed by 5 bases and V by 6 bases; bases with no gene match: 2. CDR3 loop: CASRDRGRETQYF. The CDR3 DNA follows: TGTGCCAGCAGGGACAGGGGGCGGGAGACCCAGTACTTC.